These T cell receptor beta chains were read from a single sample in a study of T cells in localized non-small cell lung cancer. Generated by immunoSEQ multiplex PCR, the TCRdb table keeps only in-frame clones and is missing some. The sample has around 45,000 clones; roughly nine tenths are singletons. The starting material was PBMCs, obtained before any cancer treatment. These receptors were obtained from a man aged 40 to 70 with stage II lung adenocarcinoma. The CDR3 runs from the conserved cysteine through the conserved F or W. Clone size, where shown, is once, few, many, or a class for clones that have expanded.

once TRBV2 CASRVGRSTGELFF
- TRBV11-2 CASSYTRNEQFF
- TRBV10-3 CAISARDSTEAFF
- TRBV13 CASSPPGTGNSPLHF
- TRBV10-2 CASSPTGGNQPQHF
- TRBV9 CASSVGTGGLNTEAFF
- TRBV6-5 CASSPPPGRNSPLHF
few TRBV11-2 CASSLGDRGWGSPLHF
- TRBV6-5 CASSFGGPKYEQFF
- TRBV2 CASSGTVYSPLHF
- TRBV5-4 CASSPGAPNTEAFF
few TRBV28 CASGTYRGGKNIQYF
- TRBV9 CASSEGTGGSYNEQFF
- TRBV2 CASSVDRVNTEAFF
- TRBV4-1 CASSQDLSDRGYTEAFF
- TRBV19 CASSSRDRPSRTQYF
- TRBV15 CATSEFGVSSSRGQFF
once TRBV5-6 CASSLVATDTEAFF
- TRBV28 CASDRTISNQPQHF
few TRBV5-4 CASSLEGLGYGYTF
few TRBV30 CAQNRGFLYGYTF
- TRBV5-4 CASSSGTGKNIQYF
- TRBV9 CASSQTGMNTEAFF
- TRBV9 CASSVSRSSNVLTF
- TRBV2 CATRGLAALGTQYF
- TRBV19 CASSLALTLNEQFF
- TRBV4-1 CASSQDRETTFADTQYF
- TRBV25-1 CASSDRVGSYEQYF
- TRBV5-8 CASSLGESYNEQFF
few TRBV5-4 CASSPRQAHYGYTF
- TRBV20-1 CSVPTSKTQYF
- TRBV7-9 CASSRRTGSSYNEQFF
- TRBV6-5 CASRPSGGNNQPQHF
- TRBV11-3 CASSFGRSNTGELFF
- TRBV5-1 CASSLQGYGYTF
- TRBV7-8 CASSLALAGVNNEQFF
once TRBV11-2 CASSPKRGAIETQYF
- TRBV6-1 CASRTGYGYTF
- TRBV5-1 CASSLAEGDGTEAFF
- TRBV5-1 CASSLGTGALEQYF
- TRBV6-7 CASRPGRPNEKLFF
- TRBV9 CASSVEPSGGANEQFF